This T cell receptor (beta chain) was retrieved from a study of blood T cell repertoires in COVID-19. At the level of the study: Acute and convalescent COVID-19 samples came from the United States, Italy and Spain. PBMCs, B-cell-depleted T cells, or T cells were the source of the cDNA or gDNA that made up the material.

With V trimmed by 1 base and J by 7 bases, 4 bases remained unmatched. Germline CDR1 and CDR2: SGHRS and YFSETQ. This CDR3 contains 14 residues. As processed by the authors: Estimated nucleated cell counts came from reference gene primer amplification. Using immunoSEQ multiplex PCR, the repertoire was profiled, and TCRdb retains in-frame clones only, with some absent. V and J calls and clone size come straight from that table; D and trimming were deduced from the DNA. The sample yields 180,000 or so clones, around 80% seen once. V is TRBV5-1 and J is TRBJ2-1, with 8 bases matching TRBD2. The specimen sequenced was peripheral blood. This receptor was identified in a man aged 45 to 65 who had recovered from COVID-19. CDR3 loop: CASSLLREENEQFF. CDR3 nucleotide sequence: TGCGCCAGCAGCTTGTTGCGGGAGGAAAATGAGCAGTTCTTC.